This is a list of T cell receptor beta chains from one sample in a study of CD8+ T cells in alopecia areata. The method was immunoSEQ multiplex PCR; TCRdb's version includes in-frame clones alone and lacks a portion of them. The sample records fewer than 150,000 clones, roughly four fifths being singletons. The sample here was CD8+ T cells sorted from blood, taken at week 4, from a patient treated with tofacitinib. The receptors here all came from a human donor with alopecia areata. Each CDR3 is given with its conserved first and last residue. The order of the fields is V gene, CDR3 length, J gene, CDR3 protein.

TRBV29-1	15	TRBJ2-5	CSVEDRAGLVETQYF
TRBV12-5	18	TRBJ2-1	CASGLVLALGGAHNEQFF
TRBV30	15	TRBJ2-5	CAWRPSGAVAETQYF
TRBV7-9	13	TRBJ2-5	CASSWGLQETQYF
TRBV9	16	TRBJ2-1	CASSVSLTGGDNEQFF
TRBV7-9	15	TRBJ2-1	CASSQQGVPTNEQFF
TRBV19	16	TRBJ2-3	CASRMGPYRGTDTQYF
TRBV6-1	15	TRBJ1-4	CASSEAQGLNEKLFF
TRBV7-9	15	TRBJ2-5	CASSPPISDQETQYF
TRBV18	15	TRBJ2-7	CASSPARDRVDEQYF
TRBV7-9	11	TRBJ2-1	CASSPGAEQFF
TRBV5-1	14	TRBJ1-1	CASSLGEVNTEAFF
TRBV2	15	TRBJ2-7	CASSLSGGTTYEQYF
TRBV19	15	TRBJ2-6	CASSVSISGANVLTF